The sequence of this TCR beta chain was determined in a study of shared clonotypes between healthy human individuals. General study points: Shared clonotypes across all four donors exceeded non-shared ones in generation probability.

Per the original methods: Filtering differed, since immunoSEQ gave only junction sequences and no quality scores. Sequencing used immunoSEQ multiplex PCR; TCRdb keeps in-frame clones, though not all of them. D and trimming were read from the DNA, whereas the V and J calls and clone size are those reported in that table. The sample includes about 680,000 clones, around two thirds of them seen just once. There are 20 residues in the CDR3. The J segment lost 5 bases and the V segment lost 6 bases, leaving 22 bases of the junction unmatched. Germline loops: CDR1 LNHDA, CDR2 SQIVND (reference sequence). Of note for this clone: The antigen is unknown.

This TCR derives from a woman aged 25 to 39 in good health. The chain joins TRBV19 to TRBJ2-1; 10 bases align to TRBD2. Sample: memory CD4+ T cells sorted from blood. The subset denotes: CD45RA-negative fraction. The CDR3 is CASSRSVRGGLAGEDNEQFF. CDR3 in DNA: TGTGCCAGTAGCAGGAGTGTCAGGGGCGGTCTAGCGGGAGAGGACAATGAGCAGTTCTTC.